The 20 T cell receptor beta chains below all came from one sample that was sequenced in a study of vaccination effects on CD4 cells after COVID-19. Following 10 days of culture, CD4+ T cells were isolated. Two-dose vaccination with either BNT162b2 or mRNA-1273 was given to the participants. What these receptors recognize is not known. TCRdb keeps only in-frame clones here, not all; method: immunoSEQ multiplex PCR. The sample yields 50,000 to 60,000 clones, 78% seen once. The sample here was CD4+ T cells from PBMCs cultured without peptide, taken after COVID-19 vaccination. All receptors derive from a human donor who received a COVID-19 vaccine.

The V call is TRBV3-1 (or the pseudogene TRBV3-2), the J call TRBJ1-1; weak D call: TRBD1 (5 bases). This CDR3 region has 13 residues. Germline values: CDR1 LGHDT, CDR2 YNNKEL (reference sequence). V was clipped by 4 bases and J by 5 bases, with 11 bases between them. CDR3 residues: CASSRSGGTEAFF. CDR3 DNA: TGTGCCAGCAGCCGAAGTGGGGGGACTGAAGCTTTCTTT.

This clone occurred once. The chain employs TRBV5-1 and TRBJ2-3; TRBD2 matches at 8 bases. This CDR3 region has 14 residues. With 9 bases clipped from V and 1 base from J, the junction kept 7 bases outside the gene matches. In germline, CDR1 is SGHRS, CDR2 YFSETQ. CDR3 region: CATRMTSGTDTQYF. The CDR3 DNA is TGCGCCACCAGAATGACTAGCGGCACAGATACGCAGTATTTT.

This clone was detected a few times. CDR3 region: CASGRGPANNSPLHF. DNA for the CDR3: TGTGCCAGCGGAAGGGGGCCGGCGAATAATTCACCCCTCCACTTT. The chain employs TRBV6-6 and TRBJ1-6; 7 bases agree with TRBD1. Germline CDR1 and CDR2: MNHNY and SVGAGI (reference sequence). Unmatched junction bases numbered 9, after V lost 8 bases and J lost 5 bases. This CDR3 spans 15 amino acids.

V usage is TRBV19 and J usage is TRBJ2-7; 11 bases are a match to TRBD1. Germline values: CDR1 LNHDA, CDR2 SQIVND (reference sequence). This CDR3 comprises 15 residues. Germline trimming cut 3 bases from V and 4 bases from J; bases unmatched to any gene: 5. Here the CDR3 DNA reads TGTGCCAGTAGTATCGGACAGGGGGCGCAGTACGAGCAGTACTTC. Amino acids: CASSIGQGAQYEQYF.

V gene TRBV3-1 (or the pseudogene TRBV3-2) combines with J gene TRBJ1-2; no definite D call. The CDR3 extends over 12 amino acids. The germline V gene encodes CDR1 LGHDT and CDR2 YNNKEL (reference sequence). Between the trimmed V and J ends, which lost 4 bases and 7 bases, there was a span of 10 bases. This chain's CDR3 is CASSLRVGGYTF. CDR3 nucleotide sequence: TGTGCCAGCAGCCTGAGGGTCGGTGGCTACACCTTC.

The chain employs TRBV18 and TRBJ1-2; D not certain. CDR3 length: 14 amino acids. Germline V CDR1 and CDR2: KGHSH, LQKENI. With 2 bases removed from V and 7 bases from J, the gap between germline ends came to 14 bases. The CDR3 loop is CASSPMSDQSGYTF. CDR3 in DNA: TGTGCCAGCTCACCAATGTCAGATCAAAGTGGCTACACCTTC.

This chain links TRBV7-2 with TRBJ2-7, with 8 bases aligning to TRBD1. This CDR3 spans 14 amino acids. Germline CDR1 SGHTA, CDR2 FQGNSA. V shed 5 bases, J shed 11 bases, and the junction held 14 bases outside the gene matches. CDR3 nucleotide sequence: TGTGCCAGCAGCCCCCCGGGACAGGTCTCCGGGAAGTACTTC. Amino acids: CASSPPGQVSGKYF.

The chain is built from TRBV29-1 and TRBJ2-1, with a tentative D call TRBD1 (9 bases). The germline V gene has CDR1 SQVTM and CDR2 ANQGSEA. The CDR3 length is 14 residues. The V gene lost 6 bases and the J gene lost 8 bases, with 20 bases spanning the gap. This CDR3 reads CSVTGLGDRDEQFF. The CDR3 DNA reads as TGCAGCGTCACGGGACTAGGGGACAGGGATGAGCAGTTCTTC.

The J gene is TRBJ1-2, the V gene TRBV7-9; 10 bases map to TRBD1. CDR1 and CDR2 from the germline V gene are SEHNR and FQNEAQ (reference sequence). The length of the CDR3 is 15 residues. Trimming removed 0 bases from V and 4 bases from J; junction bases left unmatched: 2. The CDR3 bases are TGTGCCAGCAGCTTAGCGACAGGGGGCGCCTATGGCTACACCTTC. Protein sequence: CASSLATGGAYGYTF.

The chain uses TRBV25-1 and TRBJ2-1, with D possibly called TRBD1 or TRBD2 (6 bases each). Between the trimmed V and J ends, which lost 3 bases and 5 bases, there was a span of 17 bases. CDR3 size: 16 residues. CDR1 and CDR2 (germline): MGHDK, SYGVNS. In DNA, the CDR3 is TGTGCCAGCAGTGAGGGGGCGGAGCGGGCTAACAATGAGCAGTTCTTC. Translating gives CASSEGAERANNEQFF.

V usage is TRBV5-1 and J usage is TRBJ2-7; D is perhaps TRBD1 (6 bases). From germline, CDR1 is SGHRS and CDR2 YFSETQ. V lost 0 bases and J 2 bases, leaving 12 bases between the germline ends. The CDR3 covers 15 residues. The CDR3 DNA follows: TGCGCCAGCAGCTTGGTTACAGGGCTGACCTACGAGCAGTACTTC. It codes for CASSLVTGLTYEQYF.

The rearrangement uses TRBV23-1 and TRBJ2-5; D remains ambiguous. TRBV23-1 is noted as an ORF with a role that remains uncertain. The CDR3 is 12 residues long. Deletions cut 4 bases from V and 4 bases from J, with 7 bases between. The CDR3 bases are TGCGCCAGCAGTCCCCCCTCAGAGACCCAGTACTTC. Protein product: CASSPPSETQYF.

V gene TRBV5-8 combines with J gene TRBJ2-1; perhaps TRBD1 as D (5 bases). The CDR3 is made up of 15 amino acids. Trimming removed 0 bases at V and 0 bases at J, with 7 bases between. Germline loops: CDR1 SGHTS, CDR2 YDEGEE. The CDR3: CASSLGQRSYNEQFF. The CDR3 DNA sequence: TGTGCCAGCAGCTTGGGACAGCGCTCCTACAATGAGCAGTTCTTC.

The gene calls are TRBV5-5 and TRBJ2-7; 7 bases fit TRBD1. J was trimmed by 3 bases and V by 4 bases; bases with no gene match: 10. CDR3 length: 15 amino acids. The germline CDR1 and CDR2 sequences are SGHKS and YYEKEE (reference sequence). The CDR3, as DNA: TGTGCCAGCAGCCTCCGGACAGGAGACAGCTACGAGCAGTACTTC. It is translated as CASSLRTGDSYEQYF. The variable domain in full, with the rest retrieved from reference TRBV5-5 and TRBJ2-7, is DAGVTQSPTHLIKTRGQQVTLRCSPISGHKSVSWYQQVLGQGPQFIFQYYEKEERGRGNFPDRFSARQFPNYSSELNVNALLLGDSALYLCASSLRTGDSYEQYFGPGTRLTVT.

The chain has TRBV7-2 and TRBJ2-2, with D uncertain. This CDR3 contains 15 residues. Trimming removed 1 base from V and 6 bases from J, with 12 bases in between. CDR1 is SGHTA, CDR2 FQGNSA, per germline. As DNA, the CDR3 is TGTGCCAGCAGCTTAGAGGTCGGCTTGGCCGGGGAGCTGTTTTTT. Translating it yields CASSLEVGLAGELFF.

The rearrangement links TRBV7-2 to TRBJ2-3; unclear D gene. Per the germline V gene, CDR1 is SGHTA and CDR2 is FQGNSA. The CDR3 totals 13 residues. Between the trimmed V and J ends, which lost 4 bases and 3 bases, there was a span of 8 bases. The CDR3 here is CASSSQVTDTQYF. In DNA, the CDR3 is TGTGCCAGCAGCTCTCAGGTTACAGATACGCAGTATTTT.

The chain couples TRBV2 to TRBJ2-1, with D tentatively TRBD2 (6 bases). V lost 8 bases and J lost 9, with 11 bases in between. The CDR3 sequence is 11 residues long. Germline-derived CDR1 and CDR2 are SNHLY and FYNNEI. CDR3 bases: TGTGCCAGCGAGGCGGGAAGTGAGCAGTTCTTC. It encodes CASEAGSEQFF. The variable domain in full, completed from reference TRBV2 and TRBJ2-1, reads EPEVTQTPSHQVTQMGQEVILRCVPISNHLYFYWYRQILGQKVEFLVSFYNNEISEKSEIFDDQFSVERPDGSNFTLKIRSTKLEDSAMYFCASEAGSEQFFGPGTRLTVL.

The CDR3 loop reads CASSLARRDGTIYF. The DNA for the CDR3 is TGCGCCAGCAGCTTGGCACGGAGGGATGGCACCATATATTTT. This rearrangement joins TRBV5-1 to TRBJ1-3; D uncertain. CDR3 length: 14 residues. V gave up 0 bases and J gave up 9 bases, with 13 bases separating them. Germline V lookup: CDR1 SGHRS, CDR2 YFSETQ.

The chain carries TRBV19 and TRBJ1-5, with D hard to call. The CDR3 runs to 14 residues. Germline values: CDR1 LNHDA, CDR2 SQIVND (reference sequence). The ends were cut back, 5 bases at V and 0 bases at J, with 8 bases in the middle. DNA of the CDR3: TGTGCCAGTAGTCGCAGGTATAGCAATCAGCCCCAGCATTTT. This encodes CASSRRYSNQPQHF.

On this clone itself: The same CDR3 also results from other DNA sequences found in this sample. This rearrangement joins TRBV5-1 to TRBJ2-7, with D possibly TRBD2 on 5 matching bases. V was shortened by 0 bases and J by 0 bases, with 10 bases between the two germline ends. Germline CDR1 is SGHRS and CDR2 is YFSETQ. The length of the CDR3 is 15 residues. This chain's CDR3 is CASSLGPGSSYEQYF. The CDR3 DNA follows: TGCGCCAGCAGCTTGGGCCCGGGAAGCTCCTACGAGCAGTACTTC.